This TCR beta chain was recorded in a study of blood T cell repertoires in COVID-19. Per the study methods: Scientists estimated how many nucleated cells there were by amplifying reference gene primers. Profiling relied on immunoSEQ multiplex PCR, and the TCRdb table lists in-frame clones only, not all of them. V, J and clone size derive from that table, while D and trimming were established from the DNA sequence. The data contain roughly 69,000 clones, about four fifths of them singletons. V was shortened by 6 bases and J by 14 bases, with 19 bases between the two germline ends. The CDR3 runs 13 residues. CDR1 is LNHNV, CDR2 YYDKDF, per germline (reference sequence).

This clonotype was obtained from a human donor in a cohort sampled during active COVID-19. The V and J genes are TRBV15 and TRBJ1-4; D uncertain. Sequencing was carried out using peripheral blood. The CDR3 coding sequence is TGTGCCACCAGGGCTACCCGGGAGGATAGGCTGTTTTTT. Translation gives CATRATREDRLFF. Using reference TRBV15 and TRBJ1-4 for the parts outside the CDR3, the full variable domain is DAMVIQNPRYQVTQFGKPVTLSCSQTLNHNVMYWYQQKSSQAPKLLFHYYDKDFNNEADTPDNFQSRRPNTSFCFLDIRSPGLGDTAMYLCATRATREDRLFFGSGTQLSVL.